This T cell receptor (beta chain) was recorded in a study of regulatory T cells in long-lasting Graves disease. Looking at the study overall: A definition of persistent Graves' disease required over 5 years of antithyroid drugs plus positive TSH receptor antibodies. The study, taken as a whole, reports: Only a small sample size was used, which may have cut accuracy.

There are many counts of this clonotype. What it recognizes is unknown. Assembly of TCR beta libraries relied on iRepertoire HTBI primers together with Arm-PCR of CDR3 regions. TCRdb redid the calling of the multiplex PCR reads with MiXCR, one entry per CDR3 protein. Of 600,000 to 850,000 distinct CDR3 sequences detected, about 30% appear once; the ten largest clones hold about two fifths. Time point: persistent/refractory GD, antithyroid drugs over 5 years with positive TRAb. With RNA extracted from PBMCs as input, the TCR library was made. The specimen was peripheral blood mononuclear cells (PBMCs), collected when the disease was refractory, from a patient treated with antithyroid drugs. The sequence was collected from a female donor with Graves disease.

CDR3 sequence reads: CASSLSIPGQGKWETQYF. As DNA, the CDR3 is TGTGCCAGCAGTTTATCGATTCCGGGACAGGGGAAATGGGAGACCCAGTACTTC. The chain employs TRBV27 and TRBJ2-5; 10 positions match TRBD1. There are 18 residues in the CDR3. The germline gives CDR1 MNHEY, CDR2 SMNVEV (reference sequence). The V segment lost 0 bases and the J segment 5 bases; nucleotides outside the gene matches: 12.